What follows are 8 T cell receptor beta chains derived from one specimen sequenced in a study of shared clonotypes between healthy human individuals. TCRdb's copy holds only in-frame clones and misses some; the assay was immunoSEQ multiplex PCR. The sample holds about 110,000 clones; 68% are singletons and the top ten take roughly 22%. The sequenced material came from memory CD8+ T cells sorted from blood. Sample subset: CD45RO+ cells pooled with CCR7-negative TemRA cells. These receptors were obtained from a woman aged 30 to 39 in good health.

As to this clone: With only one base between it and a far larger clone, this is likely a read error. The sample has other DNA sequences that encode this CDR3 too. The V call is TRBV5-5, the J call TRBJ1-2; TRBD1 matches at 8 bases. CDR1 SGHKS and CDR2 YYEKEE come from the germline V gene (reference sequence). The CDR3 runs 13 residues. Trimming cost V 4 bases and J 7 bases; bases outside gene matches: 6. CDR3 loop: CASSLDRDAGYTF. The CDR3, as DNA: TGTGCCAGCAGCCTGGACAGGGACGCTGGCTACACCTTC. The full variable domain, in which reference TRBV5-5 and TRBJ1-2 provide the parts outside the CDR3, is DAGVTQSPTHLIKTRGQQVTLRCSPISGHKSVSWYQQVLGQGPQFIFQYYEKEERGRGNFPDRFSARQFPNYSSELNVNALLLGDSALYLCASSLDRDAGYTFGSGTRLTVV.

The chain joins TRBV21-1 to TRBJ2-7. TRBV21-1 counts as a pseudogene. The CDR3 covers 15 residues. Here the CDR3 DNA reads TGTGCCAGCAGCATTCCTGGGTCGCAATCCTACGAGCAGTACTTC. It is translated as CASSIPGSQSYEQYF.

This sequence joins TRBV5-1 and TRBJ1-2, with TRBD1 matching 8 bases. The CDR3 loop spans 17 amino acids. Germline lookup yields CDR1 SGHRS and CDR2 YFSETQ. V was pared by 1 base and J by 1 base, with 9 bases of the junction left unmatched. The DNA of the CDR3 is TGCGCCAGCAGCTTGTTGTCAGGGGGCACGTTTAACTATGGCTACACCTTC. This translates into CASSLLSGGTFNYGYTF.

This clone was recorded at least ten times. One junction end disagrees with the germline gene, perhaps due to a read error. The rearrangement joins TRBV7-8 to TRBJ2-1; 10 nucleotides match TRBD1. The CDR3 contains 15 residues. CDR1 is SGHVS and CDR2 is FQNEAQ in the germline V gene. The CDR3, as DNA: TGTGCCAGCAGATTAGACAGGGGGCCGGGACAAGAGCAGTTCTTC. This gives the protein CASRLDRGPGQEQFF.

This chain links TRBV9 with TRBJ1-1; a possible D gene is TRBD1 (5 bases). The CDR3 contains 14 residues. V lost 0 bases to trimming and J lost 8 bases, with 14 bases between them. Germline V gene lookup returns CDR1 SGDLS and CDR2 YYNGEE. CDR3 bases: TGTGCCAGCAGCGTAGGATCGACAGTACCCGAAGCTTTCTTT. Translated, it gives CASSVGSTVPEAFF.

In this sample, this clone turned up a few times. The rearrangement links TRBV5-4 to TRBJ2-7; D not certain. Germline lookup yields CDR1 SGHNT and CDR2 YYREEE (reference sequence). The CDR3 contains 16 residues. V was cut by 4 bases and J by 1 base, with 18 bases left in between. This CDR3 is CASSQDDASPSYEQYF. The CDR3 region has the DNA TGTGCCAGCAGCCAAGATGATGCGTCCCCTTCCTACGAGCAGTACTTC.

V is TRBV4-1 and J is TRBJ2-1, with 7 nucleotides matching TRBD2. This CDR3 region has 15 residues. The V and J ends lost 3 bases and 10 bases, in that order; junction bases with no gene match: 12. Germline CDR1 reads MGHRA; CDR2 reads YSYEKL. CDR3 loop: CASSQITGLKREQFF. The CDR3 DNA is TGCGCCAGCAGCCAGATAACGGGACTAAAGAGGGAGCAGTTCTTC.

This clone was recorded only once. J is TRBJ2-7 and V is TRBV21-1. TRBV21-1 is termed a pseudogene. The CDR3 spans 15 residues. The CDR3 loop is CASTYDSGGTYEQYF. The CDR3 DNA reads TGTGCCAGCACCTACGACAGTGGGGGAACCTACGAGCAGTACTTC.